Below are 12 T cell receptor beta chains sequenced from a single sample in a study of cytomegalovirus exposure and HLA in healthy donors. In the PCR, 60 Vbeta and 13 Jbeta primers were used. Clones were read by immunoSEQ multiplex PCR, and TCRdb kept only the in-frame ones, dropping some. Of around 170,000 clones listed, roughly 82% are singletons. Sequencing was carried out using PBMCs. Source of these receptors: a woman aged 50 to 60 in good health and CMV-seropositive.

CDR3 sequence reads: CASSPGQTNEKLFF. The CDR3 nucleotides read TGCGCCAGCAGCCCGGGACAGACTAATGAAAAACTGTTTTTT. This sequence joins TRBV5-1 and TRBJ1-4, with 7 bases identical to TRBD1. J lost 2 bases, V lost 4 bases, and 2 bases had no gene match. Looked up from germline, CDR1 is SGHRS and CDR2 is YFSETQ. CDR3 length: 14 amino acids.

The V call is TRBV25-1, the J call TRBJ1-1; TRBD1 agrees at 9 bases. Trimming removed 5 bases from V and 3 bases from J; junction bases left unmatched: 4. The CDR3 extends over 14 amino acids. Per the germline V gene, CDR1 is MGHDK and CDR2 is SYGVNS. Here the CDR3 DNA reads TGTGCCAGCAGTCAGACAGGGGGGTACACTGAAGCTTTCTTT. It encodes CASSQTGGYTEAFF.

The chain couples TRBV7-2 to TRBJ2-5; D is unresolved. Trimming left V 1 base short and J 5 bases short, with 14 bases between. Germline CDR1 is SGHTA and CDR2 is FQGNSA. The CDR3 contains 15 residues. The CDR3 region has the DNA TGTGCCAGCAGCTTAGACCTAACCCCAATCGAGACCCAGTACTTC. Translation: CASSLDLTPIETQYF.

This chain connects TRBV28 to TRBJ2-7, with D tentatively TRBD2 (6 bases). V was pared by 8 bases and J by 0 bases, with 17 bases between. Germline V lookup: CDR1 MDHEN, CDR2 SYDVKM. This CDR3 spans 15 amino acids. Here the CDR3 reads CASLEGQSLSYEQYF. The CDR3 nucleotides read TGTGCCAGCCTGGAGGGGCAGTCTCTCTCCTACGAGCAGTACTTC.

This clone was picked up a small number of times. The junction departs from the called germline gene at one end, perhaps through a read error. Other DNA sequences from this sample encode an identical CDR3 as well. The chain uses TRBV7-9 and TRBJ2-7; no clear D. The CDR3 runs to 12 residues. Germline-derived CDR1 and CDR2 are SEHNR and FQNEAQ (reference sequence). The CDR3 protein is CSSSPLSGEQYF. Written as DNA, the CDR3 is TGTTCCAGCAGCCCCCTCTCGGGCGAGCAGTACTTC.

This clone was counted a single time. The chain joins TRBV27 to TRBJ2-7, with D maybe TRBD1 (6 bases). Germline CDR1 is MNHEY and CDR2 is SMNVEV (reference sequence). The V and J ends lost 5 bases and 0 bases respectively, with 11 bases between them. The CDR3 covers 14 residues. The CDR3 region is CASSPGQHSYEQYF. CDR3 DNA sequence: TGTGCCAGCAGTCCCGGACAGCACTCCTACGAGCAGTACTTC.

The CDR3 DNA sequence: TGTGCCAGCAACATGGGGGGGATGAACACTGAAGCTTTCTTT. Amino acids: CASNMGGMNTEAFF. This chain uses TRBV5-4 with TRBJ1-1; D is perhaps TRBD1 (5 bases). Germline loops: CDR1 SGHNT, CDR2 YYREEE (reference sequence). The CDR3 is 14 amino acids. V was clipped by 6 bases and J by 0 bases, with 12 bases between them.

This chain connects TRBV28 to TRBJ1-5; TRBD1 matches 9 bases. The CDR3 covers 15 residues. The germline CDR1 and CDR2 sequences are MDHEN and SYDVKM. J gave up 6 bases and V 6 bases, and 9 bases lay outside the gene matches. CDR3 DNA sequence: TGTGCCAGCAGCTTCCGGGACAGGGAGCGTCAGCCCCAGCATTTT. Protein: CASSFRDRERQPQHF.

The chain carries TRBV9 and TRBJ2-3; 11 bases align to TRBD1. This CDR3 contains 16 residues. Germline CDR1 and CDR2: SGDLS and YYNGEE. Germline trimming cut 3 bases from V and 6 bases from J; bases unmatched to any gene: 9. The CDR3 here is CASSAPGTGGIDTQYF. The CDR3 nucleotides read TGTGCCAGCAGCGCTCCCGGGACAGGGGGTATTGATACGCAGTATTTT.

The genes are TRBV11-1 and TRBJ2-1, with a weak D call TRBD1 (5 bases). CDR1 is SGHAT and CDR2 is FQDESV in the germline V gene (reference sequence). This CDR3 is 14 amino acids long. Deletions cut 5 bases from V and 8 bases from J, with 16 bases between. CDR3 DNA: TGTGCCAGCAGCAAATCCCCTCAGGGCGATGAGCAGTTCTTC. Protein: CASSKSPQGDEQFF.

This sequence joins TRBV19 and TRBJ2-7, with D tentatively TRBD2 (5 bases). Germline loops: CDR1 LNHDA, CDR2 SQIVND (reference sequence). CDR3 length equals 13 residues. Trimming left V 5 bases short and J 7 bases short, with 15 bases between. In DNA, the CDR3 is TGTGCCAGTAGTCCCGCCGGGGATCGGGAGCAGTACTTC. Residues: CASSPAGDREQYF.

This clone was seen just once. The chain uses TRBV4-1 and TRBJ2-1; a possible D gene is TRBD1 (6 bases). V was shortened by 3 bases and J by 5 bases, with 14 bases between the two germline ends. This CDR3 contains 15 residues. The germline gives CDR1 MGHRA, CDR2 YSYEKL. CDR3 DNA: TGCGCCAGCAGCCATGGGGGCCCCGGCGACAATGAGCAGTTCTTC. This translates into CASSHGGPGDNEQFF.